The source of this TCR beta chain is a study of molecular identifiers for immune sequencing clone quantification. MiXCR was run by TCRdb on the PCR reads, yielding one entry per CDR3 protein. This repertoire shows about 510,000 distinct CDR3 sequences, 20% to 25% found once; its top ten account for about 0.84%. This clonotype was counted a few times. Mismatch with germline at one junction end may stem from a read error. The CDR3 runs 17 residues. Germline CDR1 is MDHEN and CDR2 is SYDVKM. V usage is TRBV28 and J usage is TRBJ1-3; TRBD1 might be the D (6 bases). This receptor was taken from a human donor in good health. Some libraries in this study had Jurkat cell RNA spiked in. The sequenced material came from naive CD8+ T cells from blood, with Jurkat cell RNA spiked in. Subset here: FACS-sorted CD8+CD4-CCR7+CD45RA+ naive T cells. The CDR3 protein is CASSLYAGDTSGNTIYF. CDR3 DNA: TGTGCCAGCAGTTTATACGCAGGGGATACCTCTGGAAACACTATATATTTT.